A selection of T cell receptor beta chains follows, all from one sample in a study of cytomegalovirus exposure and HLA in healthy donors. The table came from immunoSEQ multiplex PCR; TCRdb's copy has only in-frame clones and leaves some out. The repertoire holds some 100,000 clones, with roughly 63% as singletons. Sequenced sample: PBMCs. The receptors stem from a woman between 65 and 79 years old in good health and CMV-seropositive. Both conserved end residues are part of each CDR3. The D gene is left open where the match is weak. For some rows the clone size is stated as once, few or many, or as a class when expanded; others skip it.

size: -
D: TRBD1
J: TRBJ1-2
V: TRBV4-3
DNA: TGCGCCAGCAGCGTTGACAGGGGCTATGGCTACACCTTC
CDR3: CASSVDRGYGYTF

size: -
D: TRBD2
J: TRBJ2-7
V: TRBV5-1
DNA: TGCGCCAGCAGCTCAGCGGGGCCTTCCTTAGAGCAGTACTTC
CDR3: CASSSAGPSLEQYF

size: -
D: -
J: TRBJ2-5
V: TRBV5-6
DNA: TGTGCCAGCAGCCTCGGGAAGGAGCAGTACTTC
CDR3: CASSLGKEQYF

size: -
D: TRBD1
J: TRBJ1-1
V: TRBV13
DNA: TGTGCCAGCAGCTCACTAGGTCCCAGGGGGTACACTGAAGCTTTCTTT
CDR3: CASSSLGPRGYTEAFF

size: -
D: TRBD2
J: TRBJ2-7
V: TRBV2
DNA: TGTGCCAGCAGCGCGACTAGCGGGACTGGCTACGAGCAGTACTTC
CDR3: CASSATSGTGYEQYF

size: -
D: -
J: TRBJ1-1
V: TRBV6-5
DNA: TGTGCCAGCCAACAGGGAATGAACACTGAAGCTTTCTTT
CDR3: CASQQGMNTEAFF

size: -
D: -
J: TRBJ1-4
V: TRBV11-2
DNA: TGTGCCAGCAGCTTAGAAGGCCCCGGGATACTGTTTTTT
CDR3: CASSLEGPGILFF

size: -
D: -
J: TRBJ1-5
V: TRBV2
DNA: TGTGCCAGCAAGGCGGATAGCAATCAGCCCCAGCATTTT
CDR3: CASKADSNQPQHF

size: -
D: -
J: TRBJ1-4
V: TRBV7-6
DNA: TGTGCCAGCAGCTCACAGGGTATGACTAATGAAAAACTGTTTTTT
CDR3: CASSSQGMTNEKLFF

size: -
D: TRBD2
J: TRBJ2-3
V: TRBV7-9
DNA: TGTGCCAGCGTAGGGACTAGTGTGGATACGCAGTATTTT
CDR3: CASVGTSVDTQYF

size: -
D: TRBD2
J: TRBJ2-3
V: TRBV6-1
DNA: TGTGCCAGCAGTGATCCGGCTAGCGGGGGGACTATTGATACGCAGTATTTT
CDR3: CASSDPASGGTIDTQYF

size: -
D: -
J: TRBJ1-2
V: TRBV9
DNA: TGTGCCAGCAGCGTAGCGGGGAGCGGGTATGGCTACACCTTC
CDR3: CASSVAGSGYGYTF

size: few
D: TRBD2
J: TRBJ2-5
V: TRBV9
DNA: TGTGCCAGCAGCGTAGGGGAGGGGCAGGGCCTGATGGGGACCCAGTACTTC
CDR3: CASSVGEGQGLMGTQYF

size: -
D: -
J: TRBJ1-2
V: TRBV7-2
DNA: TGTGCCAGCAGCTTAGTAACAGGGACAAACTATGGCTACACCTTC
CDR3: CASSLVTGTNYGYTF

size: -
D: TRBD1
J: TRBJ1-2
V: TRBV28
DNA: TGTGCCAGCAGTTTTTCGGGACAGGGGGCCAAAGGCTACACCTTC
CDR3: CASSFSGQGAKGYTF

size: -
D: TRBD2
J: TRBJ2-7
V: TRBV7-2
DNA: TGTGCCAGCAGCTTAGATAGCGGGGGGGCGCGGGAGCAGTACTTC
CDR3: CASSLDSGGAREQYF

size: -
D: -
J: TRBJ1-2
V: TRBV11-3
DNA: TGTGCCAGCAGCTTGCCGGAGGCCCACTATGGCTACACCTTC
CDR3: CASSLPEAHYGYTF

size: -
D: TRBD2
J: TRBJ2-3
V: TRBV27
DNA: TGTGCCAGCAGCCTCCTTATGAGCGGGGGGAGCACAGATACGCAGTATTTT
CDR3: CASSLLMSGGSTDTQYF

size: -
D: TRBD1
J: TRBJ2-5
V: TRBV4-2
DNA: TGTGCCAGCAGCCAAGCGGGACAGAAGGAGACCCAGTACTTC
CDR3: CASSQAGQKETQYF

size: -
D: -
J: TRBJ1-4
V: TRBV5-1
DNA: TGCGCCAGCAGCTTGGGTCAGCCTAGGGAAAAACTGTTTTTT
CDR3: CASSLGQPREKLFF

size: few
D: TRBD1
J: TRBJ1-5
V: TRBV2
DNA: TGTGCCAGCAATGTAGGACAGGGAAGCAATCAGCCCCAGCATTTT
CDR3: CASNVGQGSNQPQHF

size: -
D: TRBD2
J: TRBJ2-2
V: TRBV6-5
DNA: TGTGCCAGCAGACTAGCGGGGGTGAACACCGGGGAGCTGTTTTTT
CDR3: CASRLAGVNTGELFF

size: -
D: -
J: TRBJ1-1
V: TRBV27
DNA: TGTGCCATCAGTAAGGACAGAACGCTCGCAAGGGAAGCTTTCTTT
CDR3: CAISKDRTLAREAFF

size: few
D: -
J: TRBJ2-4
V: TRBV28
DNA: TGTGCCAGCAGTTTTAACCGGGAAGCGTACATTCAGTACTTC
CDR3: CASSFNREAYIQYF

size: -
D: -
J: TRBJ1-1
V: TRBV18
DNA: TGTGCCAGCTCACAAGCGGAGAACACTGAAGCTTTCTTT
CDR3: CASSQAENTEAFF

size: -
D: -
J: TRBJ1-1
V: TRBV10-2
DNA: TGCGCCAGCAGTGAAGAAGCTCTAGGGGCCGGATACACTGAAGCTTTCTTT
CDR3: CASSEEALGAGYTEAFF

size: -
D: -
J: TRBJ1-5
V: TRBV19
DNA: TGTGCCAGTAGTATGACGCCCTTGACAGTGGCGCGGCATTTT
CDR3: CASSMTPLTVARHF

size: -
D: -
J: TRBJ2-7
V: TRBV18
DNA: TGTGCCAGCTCACCAGCCAGGGTCGAGCAGTACTTC
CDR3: CASSPARVEQYF

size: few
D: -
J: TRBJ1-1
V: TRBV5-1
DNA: TGCGCCAGCAGCTTGACACAGGGACGAACTGAAGCTTTCTTT
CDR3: CASSLTQGRTEAFF

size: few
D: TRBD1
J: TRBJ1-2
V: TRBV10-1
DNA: TGCGCCAGCAGGACAGGGGGCCCCCTCTATGGCTACACCTTC
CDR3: CASRTGGPLYGYTF

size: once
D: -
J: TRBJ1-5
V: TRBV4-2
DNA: TGTGCCAGCAGCCAAGATTTCCCTCCTTATAGCAATCAGCCCCAGCATTTT
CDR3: CASSQDFPPYSNQPQHF

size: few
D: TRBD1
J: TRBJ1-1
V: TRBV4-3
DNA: TGCGCCAGCAGCCAAGGTACCGGGACAGGGGAAGCTTTCTTT
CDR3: CASSQGTGTGEAFF

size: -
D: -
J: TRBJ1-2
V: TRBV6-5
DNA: TGTGCCAGCAACCAACGCGGCACCAACTATGGCTACACCTTC
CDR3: CASNQRGTNYGYTF

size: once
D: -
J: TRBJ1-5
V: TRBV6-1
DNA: TGTGCCAGCAGTGAAGAATTACAGAACAATCAGCCCCAGCATTTT
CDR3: CASSEELQNNQPQHF

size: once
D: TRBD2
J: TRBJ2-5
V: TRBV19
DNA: TGTGCCAGTAGTACTTTCGGGGGGGCGAGGGAGACCCAGTACTTC
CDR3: CASSTFGGARETQYF

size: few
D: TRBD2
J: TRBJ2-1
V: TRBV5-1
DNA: TGCGCCAGCAGCTTGGGTGGACTAGCGGTATACAATGAGCAGTTCTTC
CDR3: CASSLGGLAVYNEQFF

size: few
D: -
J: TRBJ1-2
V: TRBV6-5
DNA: TGTGCCAGCACCAACTCGGGGAGTGGCTACACCTTC
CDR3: CASTNSGSGYTF

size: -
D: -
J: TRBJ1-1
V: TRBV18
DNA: TGTGCCAGCTCACCCCGGGAGCCGGCATTGAACACTGAAGCTTTCTTT
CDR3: CASSPREPALNTEAFF

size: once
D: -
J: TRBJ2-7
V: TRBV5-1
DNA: TGCGCCAGCAGCTTGGCCTCAGGGGACCCCTACGAGCAGTACTTC
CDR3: CASSLASGDPYEQYF

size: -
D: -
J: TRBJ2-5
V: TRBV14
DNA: TGTGCCAGCAGTCGGGGGCGGGGGCGTTCCCAAGAGACCCAGTACTTC
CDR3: CASSRGRGRSQETQYF

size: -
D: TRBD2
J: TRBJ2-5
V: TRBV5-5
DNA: TGTGCCAGCAGCTTAAGCGTAGCGGGGGGGCAAGAGACCCAGTACTTC
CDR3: CASSLSVAGGQETQYF

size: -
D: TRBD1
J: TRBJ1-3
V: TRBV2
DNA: TGTGCCAGCAGCATCCTCTCCGGACAGGGAATAATATCAGACACCATATATTTT
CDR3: CASSILSGQGIISDTIYF

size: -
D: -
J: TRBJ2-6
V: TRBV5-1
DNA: TGCGCCAGCAGCTCCACAGGGAGCTCTGGGGCCAACGTCCTGACTTTC
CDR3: CASSSTGSSGANVLTF

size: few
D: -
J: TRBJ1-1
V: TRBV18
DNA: TGTGCCAGCTCACCACCTCAGGGGCGCGGGGAAGCTTTCTTT
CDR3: CASSPPQGRGEAFF

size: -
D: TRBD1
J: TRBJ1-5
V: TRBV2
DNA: TGTGCCAGCAGGCTGGGGGTTCTTTTGGACAGGGTCAATCAGCCCCAGCATTTT
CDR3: CASRLGVLLDRVNQPQHF

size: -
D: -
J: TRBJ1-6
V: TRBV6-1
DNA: TGTGCCAGCGGGGGGGGTATCTATAATTCACCCCTCCACTTT
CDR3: CASGGGIYNSPLHF

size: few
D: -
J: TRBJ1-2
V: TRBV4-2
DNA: TGTGCCAGCAGCCAAGTATCCGGGGAGGGATATGGCTACACCTTC
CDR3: CASSQVSGEGYGYTF

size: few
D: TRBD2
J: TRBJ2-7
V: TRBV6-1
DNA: TGTGCCAGCAGTGAAGTGGATCTAGCGGGGTTCTCCTACGAGCAGTACTTC
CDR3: CASSEVDLAGFSYEQYF

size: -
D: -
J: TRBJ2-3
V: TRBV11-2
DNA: TGTGCCAGCAGCCCGAGTTCGGGGGAGGTAGATACGCAGTATTTT
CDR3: CASSPSSGEVDTQYF

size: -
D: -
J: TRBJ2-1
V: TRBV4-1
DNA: TGCGCCAGCAGCCGCGACAGGGCTGAGACTAGTCTTGCCAATGAGCAGTTCTTC
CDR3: CASSRDRAETSLANEQFF

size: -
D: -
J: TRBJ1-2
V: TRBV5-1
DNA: TGCGCCAGCAGCTTGGAATCCGACCCCGGGTATGGCTACACCTTC
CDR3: CASSLESDPGYGYTF

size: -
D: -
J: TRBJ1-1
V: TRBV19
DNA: TGTGCCAGTAGTCTCCCCCTGGGGAGTTGGGTTGAAGCTTTCTTT
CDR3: CASSLPLGSWVEAFF

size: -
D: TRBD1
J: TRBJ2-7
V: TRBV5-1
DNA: TGCGCCAGCAGCTTGGCCGGGACAGGGGTGTACGAGCAGTACTTC
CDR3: CASSLAGTGVYEQYF